This T cell receptor beta chain was sequenced during a study of identifying expanded T cells in peripheral blood. Healthy donors had no documented immune events, such as infections, while sampled. V was pared by 6 bases and J by 1 base, with 3 bases of the junction left unmatched. Germline CDR1 and CDR2: WSHSY and SAAADI. This CDR3 spans 14 amino acids. Clones were sequenced by immunoSEQ multiplex PCR, and TCRdb holds only the in-frame ones, with some missing. This table holds 100,000 to 150,000 clones, roughly 84% found once. As for this clone: Its antigen is unknown.

Notes on the study in general: Clone count variance between roughly 2-week samples rose with total template count.

The chain links TRBV10-2 to TRBJ2-7; 10 bases line up with TRBD1. The sequenced sample consisted of blood. The receptor's source is a person aged 18-70 years in good health. CDR3 in DNA: TGCGCCAGCAGAGGACAGGGGGGTTCCTACGAGCAGTACTTC. Translating gives CASRGQGGSYEQYF.